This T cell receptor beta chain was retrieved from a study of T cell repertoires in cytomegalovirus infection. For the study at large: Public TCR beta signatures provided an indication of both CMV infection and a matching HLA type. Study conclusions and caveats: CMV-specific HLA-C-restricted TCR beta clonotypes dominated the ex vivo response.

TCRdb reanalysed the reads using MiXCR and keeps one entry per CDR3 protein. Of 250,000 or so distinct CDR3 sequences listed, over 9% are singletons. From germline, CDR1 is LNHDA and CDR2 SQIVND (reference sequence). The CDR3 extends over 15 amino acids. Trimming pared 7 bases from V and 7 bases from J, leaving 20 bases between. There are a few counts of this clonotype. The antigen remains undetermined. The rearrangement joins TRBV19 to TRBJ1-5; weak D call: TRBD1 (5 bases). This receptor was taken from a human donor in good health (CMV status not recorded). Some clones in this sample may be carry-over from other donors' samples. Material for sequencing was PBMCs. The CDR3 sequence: CASKEQGVIGQPQHF. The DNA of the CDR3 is TGTGCCAGTAAGGAACAAGGGGTAATAGGACAGCCCCAGCATTTT.